Listed below are T cell receptor beta chains from one sample, sequenced in a study of PD-1 blockade in classical Hodgkin lymphoma. Measured with immunoSEQ multiplex PCR; TCRdb has only the in-frame clones, and not every one. The sample has about 34,000 clones; around 76% are singletons. The sample here was peripheral blood mononuclear cells (PBMCs), taken before the second cycle of nivolumab. Every receptor here comes from a human donor with classical Hodgkin lymphoma. CDR3s leave out the opening cysteine and the closing phenylalanine or tryptophan. Clone size appears in some rows only: once, few, many, or a class for an expanded clone.

size	V	J	CDR3
-	TRBV7-3	TRBJ2-3	ASSSRQGGPQDTQY
once	TRBV5-1	TRBJ2-2	ASSLEVSGSTGELF
-	TRBV2	TRBJ1-6	ASSFEGARNNSPLH
-	TRBV7-2	TRBJ1-5	ASSLRGNSGPQH
-	TRBV4-1	TRBJ1-2	ASSQGVGESYGYT
-	TRBV4-3	TRBJ1-4	ASSQEQGMIGNEKLF
-	TRBV9	TRBJ2-3	ASSWDRGTDTQY
-	TRBV19	TRBJ1-1	ASSILPGQGSNTEAF
-	TRBV6-6	TRBJ1-2	ASSYDGPFGGYT
-	TRBV6-6	TRBJ1-2	ASSYLPLPSYGYT
few	TRBV5-4	TRBJ1-2	ASSVTGGGYGYT
-	TRBV11-2	TRBJ2-1	ASSLIGASSYNEQF
-	TRBV5-1	TRBJ2-5	ASSGRGAQETQY
-	TRBV9	TRBJ2-7	ASSVGATATYEQY
once	TRBV11-3	TRBJ2-4	ASSWGTLTLAKNIQY
once	TRBV7-2	TRBJ1-3	ASSLDSSGNTIY
few	TRBV5-6	TRBJ2-6	ASSSGQAHSGANVLT
-	TRBV5-1	TRBJ1-5	ASSLAGDNQPQH
-	TRBV7-2	TRBJ2-7	ASSLAQNEHEQY
-	TRBV4-3	TRBJ1-1	ASSRVGQGVPEAF
-	TRBV11-3	TRBJ1-1	ASSLDGMNTEAF
-	TRBV30	TRBJ2-5	AWSVRGVAETQY
-	TRBV10-3	TRBJ2-5	AISESVGETQY
-	TRBV4-3	TRBJ1-4	ASSQDFYGGGYEKLF
-	TRBV11-1	TRBJ2-3	ASSGILSTDTQY
-	TRBV18	TRBJ2-3	ASSLRTSGGTDTQY
-	TRBV7-3	TRBJ2-5	ASSPNSGVNLETQY
-	TRBV5-1	TRBJ1-1	ASRTDTGTTEAF
-	TRBV5-5	TRBJ1-1	ASSFDRDGWNEAF
-	TRBV11-2	TRBJ2-5	ASSLRETQY
few	TRBV5-8	TRBJ2-7	ASSLIRPGEQY
-	TRBV7-9	TRBJ1-1	ASSPPGGPNTEAF
-	TRBV19	TRBJ2-2	ASSTPLQGWWTGELF
few	TRBV21-1	TRBJ1-1	ASSTDRRRTGAF
-	TRBV4-3	TRBJ2-6	ASSQTPGLAGVRGANVLT
-	TRBV4-3	TRBJ2-3	ASSQEGQGSSTDTQY